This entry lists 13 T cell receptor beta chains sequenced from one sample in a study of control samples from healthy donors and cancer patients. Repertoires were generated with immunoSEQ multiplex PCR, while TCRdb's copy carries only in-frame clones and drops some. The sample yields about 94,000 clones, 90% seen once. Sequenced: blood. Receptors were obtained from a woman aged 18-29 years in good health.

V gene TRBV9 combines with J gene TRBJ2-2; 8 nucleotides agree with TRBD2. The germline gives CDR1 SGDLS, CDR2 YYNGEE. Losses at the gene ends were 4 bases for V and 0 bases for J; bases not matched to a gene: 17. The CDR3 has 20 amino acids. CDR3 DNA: TGTGCCAGCAGCCTACCGGGGGGGCTAGCGGATTACGCGAACACCGGGGAGCTGTTTTTT. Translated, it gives CASSLPGGLADYANTGELFF.

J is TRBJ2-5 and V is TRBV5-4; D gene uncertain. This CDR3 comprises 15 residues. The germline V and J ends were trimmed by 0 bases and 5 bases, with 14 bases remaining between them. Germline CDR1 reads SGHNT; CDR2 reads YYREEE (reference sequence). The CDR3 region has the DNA TGTGCCAGCAGCTTGGCCTCTGGGAACCGGGAGACCCAGTACTTC. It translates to CASSLASGNRETQYF.

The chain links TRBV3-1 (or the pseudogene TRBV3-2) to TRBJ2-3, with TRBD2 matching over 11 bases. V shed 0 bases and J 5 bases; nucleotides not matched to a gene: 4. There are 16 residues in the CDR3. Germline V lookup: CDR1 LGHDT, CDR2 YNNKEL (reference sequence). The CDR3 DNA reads TGTGCCAGCAGCCAAGATGGTAGCGGGGGGGGAGATACGCAGTATTTT. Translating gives CASSQDGSGGGDTQYF.

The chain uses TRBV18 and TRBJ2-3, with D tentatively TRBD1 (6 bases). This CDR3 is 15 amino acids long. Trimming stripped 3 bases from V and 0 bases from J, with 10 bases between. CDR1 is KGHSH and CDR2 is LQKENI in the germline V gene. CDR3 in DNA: TGTGCCAGCTCACCTCGGACAGATAGCACAGATACGCAGTATTTT. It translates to CASSPRTDSTDTQYF.

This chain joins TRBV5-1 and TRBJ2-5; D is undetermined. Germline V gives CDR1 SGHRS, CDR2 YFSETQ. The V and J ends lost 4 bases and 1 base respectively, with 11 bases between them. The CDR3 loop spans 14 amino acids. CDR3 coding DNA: TGCGCCAGCAGCGGCACAGTAGTCCAAGAGACCCAGTACTTC. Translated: CASSGTVVQETQYF.

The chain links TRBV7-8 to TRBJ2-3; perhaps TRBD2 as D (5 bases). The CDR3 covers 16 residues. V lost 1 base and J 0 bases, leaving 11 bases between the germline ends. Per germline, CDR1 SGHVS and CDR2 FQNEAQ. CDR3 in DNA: TGTGCCAGCAGCTTAGGCCCCGAGGGAAGCACAGATACGCAGTATTTT. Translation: CASSLGPEGSTDTQYF.

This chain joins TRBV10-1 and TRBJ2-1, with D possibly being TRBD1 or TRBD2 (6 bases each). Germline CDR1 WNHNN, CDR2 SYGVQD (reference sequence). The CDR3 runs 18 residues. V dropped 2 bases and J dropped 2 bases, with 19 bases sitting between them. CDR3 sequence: CASSERGGRLEPYNEQFF. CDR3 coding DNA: TGCGCCAGCAGTGAGCGAGGGGGGCGCTTGGAGCCCTACAATGAGCAGTTCTTC.

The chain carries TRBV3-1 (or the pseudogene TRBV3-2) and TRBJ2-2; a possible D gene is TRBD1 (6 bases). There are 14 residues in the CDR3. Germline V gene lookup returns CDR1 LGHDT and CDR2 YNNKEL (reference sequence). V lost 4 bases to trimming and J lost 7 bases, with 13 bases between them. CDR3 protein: CASSRRGRGGELFF. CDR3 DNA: TGTGCCAGCAGCCGCAGGGGTCGAGGCGGGGAGCTGTTTTTT.

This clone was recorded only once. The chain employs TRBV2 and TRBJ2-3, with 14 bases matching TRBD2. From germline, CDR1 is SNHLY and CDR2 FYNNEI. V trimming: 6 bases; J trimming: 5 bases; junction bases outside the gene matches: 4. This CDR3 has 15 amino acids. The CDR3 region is CASRGTSGGKDTQYF. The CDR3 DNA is TGTGCCAGCAGGGGGACTAGCGGGGGAAAAGATACGCAGTATTTT.

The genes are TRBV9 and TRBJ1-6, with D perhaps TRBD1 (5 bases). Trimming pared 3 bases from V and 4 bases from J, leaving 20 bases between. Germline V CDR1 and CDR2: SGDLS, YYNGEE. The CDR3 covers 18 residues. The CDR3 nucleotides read TGTGCCAGCAGCGCCGGTCAGGGTTTGGGGGGGTATAATTCACCCCTCCACTTT. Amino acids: CASSAGQGLGGYNSPLHF. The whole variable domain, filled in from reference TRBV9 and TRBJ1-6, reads DSGVTQTPKHLITATGQRVTLRCSPRSGDLSVYWYQQSLDQGLQFLIQYYNGEERAKGNILERFSAQQFPDLHSELNLSSLELGDSALYFCASSAGQGLGGYNSPLHFGNGTRLTVT.

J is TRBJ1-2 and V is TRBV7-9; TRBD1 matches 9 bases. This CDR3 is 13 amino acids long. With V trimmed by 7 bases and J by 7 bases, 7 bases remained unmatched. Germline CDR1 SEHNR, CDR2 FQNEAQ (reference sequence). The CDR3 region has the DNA TGTGCCAGCATCACCCAGGACAGGGGTGGCTACACCTTC. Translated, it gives CASITQDRGGYTF.

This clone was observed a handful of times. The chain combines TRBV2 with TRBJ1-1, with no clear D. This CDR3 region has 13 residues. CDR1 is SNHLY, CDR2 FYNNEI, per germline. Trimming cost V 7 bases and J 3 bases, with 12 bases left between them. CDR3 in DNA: TGTGCCAGCAAAAGCGGTTTGGACACTGAAGCTTTCTTT. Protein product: CASKSGLDTEAFF.

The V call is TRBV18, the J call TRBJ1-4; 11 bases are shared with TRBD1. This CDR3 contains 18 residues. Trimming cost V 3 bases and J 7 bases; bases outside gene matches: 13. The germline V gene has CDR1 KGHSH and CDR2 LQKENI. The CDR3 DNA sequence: TGTGCCAGCTCACCCATAAGGACAACCGGGACAGGGGGTGAAAAACTGTTTTTT. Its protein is CASSPIRTTGTGGEKLFF.